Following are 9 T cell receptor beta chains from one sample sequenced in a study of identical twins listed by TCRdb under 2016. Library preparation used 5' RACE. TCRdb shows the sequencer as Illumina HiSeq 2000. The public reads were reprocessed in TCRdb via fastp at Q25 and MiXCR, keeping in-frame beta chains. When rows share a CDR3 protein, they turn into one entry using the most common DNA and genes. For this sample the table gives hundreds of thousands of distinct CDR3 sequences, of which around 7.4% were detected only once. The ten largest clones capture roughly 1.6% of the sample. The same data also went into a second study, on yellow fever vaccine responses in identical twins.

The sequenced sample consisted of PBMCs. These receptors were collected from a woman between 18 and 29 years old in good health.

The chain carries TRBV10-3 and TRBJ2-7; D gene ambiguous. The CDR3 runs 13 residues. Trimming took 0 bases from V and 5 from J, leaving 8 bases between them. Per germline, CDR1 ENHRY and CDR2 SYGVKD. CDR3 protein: CAISESVVHEQYF. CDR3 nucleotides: TGTGCCATCAGTGAGTCAGTAGTCCACGAGCAGTACTTC.

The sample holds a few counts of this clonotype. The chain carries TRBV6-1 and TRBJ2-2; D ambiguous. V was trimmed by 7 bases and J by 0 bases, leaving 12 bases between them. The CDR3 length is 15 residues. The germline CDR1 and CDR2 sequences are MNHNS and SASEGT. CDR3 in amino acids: CASTLMFANTGELFF. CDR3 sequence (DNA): TGTGCCAGCACCCTTATGTTCGCGAACACCGGGGAGCTGTTTTTT.

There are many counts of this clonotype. The CDR3 spells CSVVRPGFTDTQYF. CDR3 DNA sequence: TGCAGCGTCGTTCGTCCAGGCTTCACAGATACGCAGTATTTT. V and J are TRBV29-1 and TRBJ2-3; D not certain. Germline V gene sequence: CDR1 SQVTM, CDR2 ANQGSEA. Trimming shortened V by 6 bases and J by 2 bases, and 15 bases separated the two germline ends. The length of the CDR3 is 14 residues.

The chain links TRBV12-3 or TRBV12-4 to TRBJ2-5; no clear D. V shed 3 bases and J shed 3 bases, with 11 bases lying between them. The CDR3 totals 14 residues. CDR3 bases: TGTGCCAGCAGTTTTGGGCAGGTGGAAGAGACCCAGTACTTC. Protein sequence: CASSFGQVEETQYF.

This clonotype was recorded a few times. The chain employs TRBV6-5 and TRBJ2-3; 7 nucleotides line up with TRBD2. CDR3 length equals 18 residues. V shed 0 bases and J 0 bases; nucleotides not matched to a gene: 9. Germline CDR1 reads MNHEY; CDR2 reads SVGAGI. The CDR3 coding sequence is TGTGCCAGCAGTTACTCTACGCGGTGGGGGGGGAGCACAGATACGCAGTATTTT. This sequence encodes CASSYSTRWGGSTDTQYF.

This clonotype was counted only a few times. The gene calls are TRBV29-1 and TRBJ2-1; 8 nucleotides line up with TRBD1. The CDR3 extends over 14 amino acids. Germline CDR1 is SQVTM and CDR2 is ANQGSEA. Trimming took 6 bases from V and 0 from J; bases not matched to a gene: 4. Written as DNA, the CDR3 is TGCAGCGTCCTGGACAGGGCCTCCTACAATGAGCAGTTCTTC. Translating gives CSVLDRASYNEQFF.

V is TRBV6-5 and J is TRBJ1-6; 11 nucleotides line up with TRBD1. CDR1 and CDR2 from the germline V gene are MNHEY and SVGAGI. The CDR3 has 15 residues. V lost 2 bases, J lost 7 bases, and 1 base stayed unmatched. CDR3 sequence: CASSYRTGGNSPLHF. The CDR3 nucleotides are TGTGCCAGCAGTTACCGGACAGGGGGCAATTCACCCCTCCACTTT.

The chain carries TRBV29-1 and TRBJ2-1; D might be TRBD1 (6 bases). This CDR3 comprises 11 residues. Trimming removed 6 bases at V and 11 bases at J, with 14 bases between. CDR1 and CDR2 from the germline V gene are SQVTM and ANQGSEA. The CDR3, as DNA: TGCAGCGTACCCCCAGGGGAGAAGCAGTTCTTC. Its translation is CSVPPGEKQFF.

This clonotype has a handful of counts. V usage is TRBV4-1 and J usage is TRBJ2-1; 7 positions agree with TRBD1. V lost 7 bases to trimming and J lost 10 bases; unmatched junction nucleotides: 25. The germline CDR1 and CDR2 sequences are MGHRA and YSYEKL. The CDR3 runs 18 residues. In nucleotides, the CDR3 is TGCGCCAGCATAGGGGCTGCCCGACCGGGACAGACTGGTGGGGAGCAGTTCTTC. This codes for CASIGAARPGQTGGEQFF.